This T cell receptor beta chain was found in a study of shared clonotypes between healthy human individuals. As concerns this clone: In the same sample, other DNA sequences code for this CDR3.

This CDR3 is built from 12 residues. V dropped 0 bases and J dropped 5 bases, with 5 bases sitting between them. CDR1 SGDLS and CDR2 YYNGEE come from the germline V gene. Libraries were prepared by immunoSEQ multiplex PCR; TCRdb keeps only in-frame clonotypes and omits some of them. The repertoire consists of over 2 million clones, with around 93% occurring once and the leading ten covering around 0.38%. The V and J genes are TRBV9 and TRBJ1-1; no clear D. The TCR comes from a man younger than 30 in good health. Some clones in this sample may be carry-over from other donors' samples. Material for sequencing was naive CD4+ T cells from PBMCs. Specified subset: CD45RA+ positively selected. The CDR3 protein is CASSVGGTEAFF. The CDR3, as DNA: TGTGCCAGCAGCGTAGGGGGTACTGAAGCTTTCTTT. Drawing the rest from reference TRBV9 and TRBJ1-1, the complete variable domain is DSGVTQTPKHLITATGQRVTLRCSPRSGDLSVYWYQQSLDQGLQFLIQYYNGEERAKGNILERFSAQQFPDLHSELNLSSLELGDSALYFCASSVGGTEAFFGQGTRLTVV.